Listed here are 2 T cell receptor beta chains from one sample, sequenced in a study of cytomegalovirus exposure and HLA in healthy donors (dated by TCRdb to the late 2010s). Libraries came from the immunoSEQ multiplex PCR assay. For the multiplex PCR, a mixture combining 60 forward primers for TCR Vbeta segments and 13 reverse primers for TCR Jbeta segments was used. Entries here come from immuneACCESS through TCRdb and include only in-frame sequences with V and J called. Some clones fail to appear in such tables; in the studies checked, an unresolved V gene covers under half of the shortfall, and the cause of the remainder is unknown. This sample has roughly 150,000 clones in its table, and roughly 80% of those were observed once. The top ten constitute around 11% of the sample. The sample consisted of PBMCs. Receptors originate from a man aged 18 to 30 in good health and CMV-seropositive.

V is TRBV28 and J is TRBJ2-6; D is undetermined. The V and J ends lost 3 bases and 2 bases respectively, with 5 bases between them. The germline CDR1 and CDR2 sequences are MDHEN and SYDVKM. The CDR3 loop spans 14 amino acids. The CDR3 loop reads CASSFPAGANVLTF. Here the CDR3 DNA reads TGTGCCAGCAGTTTCCCCGCTGGGGCCAACGTCCTGACTTTC.

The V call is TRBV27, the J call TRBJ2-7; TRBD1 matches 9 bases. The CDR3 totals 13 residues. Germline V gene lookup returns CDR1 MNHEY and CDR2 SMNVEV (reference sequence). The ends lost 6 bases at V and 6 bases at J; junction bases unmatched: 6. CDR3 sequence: CASRGTGSGEQYF. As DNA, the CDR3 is TGTGCCAGCAGAGGGACAGGGTCTGGCGAGCAGTACTTC.